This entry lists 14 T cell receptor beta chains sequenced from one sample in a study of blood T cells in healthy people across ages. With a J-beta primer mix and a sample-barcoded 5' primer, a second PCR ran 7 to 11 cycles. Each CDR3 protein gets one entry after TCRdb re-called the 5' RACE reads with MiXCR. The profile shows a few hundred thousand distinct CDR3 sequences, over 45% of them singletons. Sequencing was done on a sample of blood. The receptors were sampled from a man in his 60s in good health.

The CDR3 nucleotides are TGTGCCAGGGGGGGACTAGCGGGAGCAGGGGAGCAGTACTTC. Amino acids: CARGGLAGAGEQYF. This chain connects TRBV7-2 to TRBJ2-4; 14 positions agree with TRBD2. With 9 bases clipped from V and 13 bases from J, the junction kept 11 bases outside the gene matches. Germline CDR1 is SGHTA and CDR2 is FQGNSA. The CDR3 is made up of 14 amino acids.

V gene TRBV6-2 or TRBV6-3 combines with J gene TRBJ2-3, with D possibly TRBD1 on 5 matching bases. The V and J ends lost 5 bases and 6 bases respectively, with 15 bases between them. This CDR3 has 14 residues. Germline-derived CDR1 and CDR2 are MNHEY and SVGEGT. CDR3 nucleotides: TGTGCCAGCAGTCAAGGACCGGACACCGATACGCAGTATTTT. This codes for CASSQGPDTDTQYF.

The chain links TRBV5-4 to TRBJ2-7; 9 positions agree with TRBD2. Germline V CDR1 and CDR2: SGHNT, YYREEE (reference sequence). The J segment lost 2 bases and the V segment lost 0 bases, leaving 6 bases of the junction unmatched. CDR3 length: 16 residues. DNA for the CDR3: TGTGCCAGCAGCTTGGCGGCTAGCGGGGCCCCCTACGAGCAGTACTTC. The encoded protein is CASSLAASGAPYEQYF.

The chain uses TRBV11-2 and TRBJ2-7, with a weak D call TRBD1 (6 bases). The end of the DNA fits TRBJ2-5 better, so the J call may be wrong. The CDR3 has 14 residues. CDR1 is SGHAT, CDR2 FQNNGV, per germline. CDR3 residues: CASSVGPGEETQYF. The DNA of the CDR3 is TGTGCCAGCAGCGTAGGCCCAGGGGAAGAGACCCAGTACTTC.

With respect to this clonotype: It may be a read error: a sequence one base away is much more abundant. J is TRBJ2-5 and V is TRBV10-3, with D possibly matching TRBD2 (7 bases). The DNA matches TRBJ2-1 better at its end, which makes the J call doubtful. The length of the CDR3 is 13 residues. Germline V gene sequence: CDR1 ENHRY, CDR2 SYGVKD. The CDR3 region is CAISGGGGETQFF. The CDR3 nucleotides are TGTGCCATCAGTGGGGGGGGCGGAGAGACCCAGTTCTTC.

Here the CDR3 reads CASRRDRHDYEQYF. The CDR3, as DNA: TGTGCCAGCAGGCGCGACAGGCACGACTACGAGCAGTACTTC. This chain connects TRBV12-3 or TRBV12-4 to TRBJ2-7, with a possible D match to TRBD1 (6 bases). This CDR3 has 14 residues. V lost 6 bases to trimming and J lost 3 bases, with 15 bases between them.

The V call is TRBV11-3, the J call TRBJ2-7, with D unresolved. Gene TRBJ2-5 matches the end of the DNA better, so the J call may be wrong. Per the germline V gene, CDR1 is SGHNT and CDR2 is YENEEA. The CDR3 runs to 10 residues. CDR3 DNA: TGTGCCGACCTTGTGGAGACCCAGTACTTC. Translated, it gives CADLVETQYF.

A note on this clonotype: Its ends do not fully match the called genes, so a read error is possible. The CDR3 DNA sequence: TGTGCCAGCGGCTTAGCGGGGGGAGGCGCAGATACGCAGTATTTT. Amino acid sequence: CASGLAGGGADTQYF. The J gene is TRBJ2-3, the V gene TRBV13, with 10 bases lining up with TRBD2. This CDR3 has 15 residues. Germline V gives CDR1 PRHDT, CDR2 FYEKMQ (reference sequence).

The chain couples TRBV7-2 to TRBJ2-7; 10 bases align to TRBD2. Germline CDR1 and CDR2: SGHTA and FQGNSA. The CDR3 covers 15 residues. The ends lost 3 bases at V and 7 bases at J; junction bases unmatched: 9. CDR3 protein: CASSFGTSDSGEQYF. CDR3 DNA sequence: TGTGCCAGCAGCTTTGGGACTAGCGATTCCGGGGAGCAGTACTTC.

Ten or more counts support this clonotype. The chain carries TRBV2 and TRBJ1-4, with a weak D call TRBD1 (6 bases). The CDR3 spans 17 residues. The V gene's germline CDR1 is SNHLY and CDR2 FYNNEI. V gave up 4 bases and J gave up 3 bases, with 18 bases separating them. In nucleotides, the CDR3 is TGTGCCAGCAGTGCCACAGGGACCGTCCGTTCTAATGAAAAACTGTTTTTT. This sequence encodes CASSATGTVRSNEKLFF.

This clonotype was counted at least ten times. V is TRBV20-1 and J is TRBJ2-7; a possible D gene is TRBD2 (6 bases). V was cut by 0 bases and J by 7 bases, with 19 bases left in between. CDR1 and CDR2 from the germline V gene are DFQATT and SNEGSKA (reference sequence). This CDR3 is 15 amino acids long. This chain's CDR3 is CSARDGGKGVGEQYF. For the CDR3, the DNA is TGCAGTGCTAGAGATGGGGGGAAAGGGGTAGGGGAGCAGTACTTC.

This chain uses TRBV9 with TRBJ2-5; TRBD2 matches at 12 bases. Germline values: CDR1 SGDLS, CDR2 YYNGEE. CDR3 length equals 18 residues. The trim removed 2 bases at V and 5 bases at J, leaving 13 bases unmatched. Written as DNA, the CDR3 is TGTGCCAGCAGCGTCGCAATTCTAGCGGGGGGGAGTCTGGAGACCCAGTACTTC. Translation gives CASSVAILAGGSLETQYF.

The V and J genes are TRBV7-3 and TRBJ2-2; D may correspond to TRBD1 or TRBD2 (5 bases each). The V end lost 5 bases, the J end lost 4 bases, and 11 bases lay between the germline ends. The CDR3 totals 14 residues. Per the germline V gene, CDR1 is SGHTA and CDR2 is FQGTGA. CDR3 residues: CASSQTGLTGELFF. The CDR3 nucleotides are TGTGCCAGCAGCCAAACGGGGCTCACCGGGGAGCTGTTTTTT.

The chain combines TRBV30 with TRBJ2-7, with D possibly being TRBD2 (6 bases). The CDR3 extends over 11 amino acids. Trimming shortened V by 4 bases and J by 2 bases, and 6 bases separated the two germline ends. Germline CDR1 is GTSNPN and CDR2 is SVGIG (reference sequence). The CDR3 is CAWTSAYEQYF. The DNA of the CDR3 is TGTGCCTGGACTAGCGCCTACGAGCAGTACTTC.